This T cell receptor beta chain was sequenced during a study of cytomegalovirus exposure and HLA in healthy donors. V lost 6 bases, J lost 6 bases, and 11 bases lay in between. Germline V lookup: CDR1 SGHVS, CDR2 FQNEAQ. The length of the CDR3 is 13 residues. PCR involved 60 Vbeta and 13 Jbeta primers. Repertoires were generated with immunoSEQ multiplex PCR, while TCRdb's copy carries only in-frame clones and drops some. The sample gives around 75,000 clones, about three quarters of which show up once; under 3.5% is in the top ten. Study-wide results and caveats: Analysis was performed later, and it showed HLA-associated TCR beta chains to be more clonally expanded than equally common others. A link between a missense DCLRE1C variant and TCR beta V- and J-gene trimming emerged from a later analysis.

Concerning this clone: Its antigen is unknown.

This rearrangement joins TRBV7-8 to TRBJ2-2; maybe TRBD1 (6 bases). The sequence was obtained from a man in his late teens or twenties in good health and CMV-seronegative. The sequenced sample consisted of PBMCs. CDR3 region: CASRRSGAGELFF. CDR3 bases: TGTGCCAGCAGACGTTCAGGGGCCGGGGAGCTGTTTTTT.